These 9 T cell receptor beta chains share one sample of origin, sequenced in a study of molecular identifiers for immune sequencing clone quantification. TCRdb recomputed calls from the PCR reads with MiXCR, one row per CDR3 protein. The sample comprises 9,500 to 15,000 distinct CDR3 sequences, more than 15% of which are singletons, and approximately 1.6% rests with the top ten. The specimen sequenced was naive CD8+ T cells from blood, with Jurkat cell RNA spiked in. Subset defined: FACS-sorted CD8+CD4-CCR7+CD45RA+ naive T cells. Receptors originate from a human donor in good health. Some libraries in this study had Jurkat cell RNA spiked in.

This clonotype is judged medium-sized. The chain links TRBV6-1 to TRBJ2-7, with TRBD2 identical over 7 bases. Germline-derived CDR1 and CDR2 are MNHNS and SASEGT. The CDR3 has 17 residues. Germline trimming cut 0 bases from V and 1 base from J; bases unmatched to any gene: 9. The CDR3 DNA reads as TGTGCCAGCAGTGAAGCGCTGTGGGAGGGACTTTCCTACGAGCAGTACTTC. Its translation is CASSEALWEGLSYEQYF.

This clonotype was seen at least ten times. The J gene is TRBJ2-3, the V gene TRBV5-4; a possible D gene is TRBD2 (6 bases). In germline, CDR1 is SGHNT, CDR2 YYREEE (reference sequence). Trimming pared 3 bases from V and 6 bases from J, leaving 11 bases between. This CDR3 is built from 13 residues. In DNA, the CDR3 is TGTGCCAGCAGCTCGGGAGTAGTTGATACGCAGTATTTT. As protein: CASSSGVVDTQYF.

This clonotype was recorded many times. J is TRBJ1-1 and V is TRBV28; D is uncertain. CDR1 is MDHEN, CDR2 SYDVKM, per germline. With 7 bases removed from V and 5 bases from J, the gap between germline ends came to 14 bases. The CDR3 has 13 residues. The chain's CDR3 is CASKPDSGTEAFF. As DNA, the CDR3 is TGTGCCAGCAAGCCAGATTCTGGAACTGAAGCTTTCTTT.

Within the sample, this clonotype is medium-sized (0.01 to 0.1%). The J gene is TRBJ2-1, the V gene TRBV7-8; TRBD2 matches 7 bases. The germline V gene has CDR1 SGHVS and CDR2 FQNEAQ. J was trimmed by 3 bases and V by 1 base; bases with no gene match: 15. The CDR3 has 19 residues. In DNA, the CDR3 is TGTGCCAGCAGCTTAGGTACCACGTGGCGGGAGCTCCTCTACAATGAGCAGTTCTTC. Translation gives CASSLGTTWRELLYNEQFF.

In this sample, this clonotype turned up a few times. A single base separates this from a much larger clone, so it may be a read error. The chain employs TRBV13 and TRBJ2-5; 14 nucleotides align to TRBD2. The CDR3 is made up of 17 amino acids. Germline CDR1 and CDR2: PRHDT and FYEKMQ (reference sequence). Trimming at V came to 5 bases and at J to 5 bases, leaving 10 bases not matched to a gene. The CDR3 loop reads CASSLPGLAGGPETQYF. In DNA, the CDR3 is TGTGCCAGCAGCCTTCCCGGACTAGCGGGAGGTCCTGAGACCCAGTACTTC. Looking up the rest from reference TRBV13 and TRBJ2-5 gives the full variable domain: AAGVIQSPRHLIKEKRETATLKCYPIPRHDTVYWYQQGPGQDPQFLISFYEKMQSDKGSIPDRFSAQQFSDYHSELNMSSLELGDSALYFCASSLPGLAGGPETQYFGPGTRLLVL.

This clonotype was picked up a small number of times. V is TRBV12-3 or TRBV12-4 and J is TRBJ1-1; a weak D match, TRBD1 (5 bases). The CDR3 is 17 residues long. V was pared by 6 bases and J by 2 bases, with 22 bases between. CDR3 amino acids: CASRAHPYGGPNTEAFF. For the CDR3, the DNA is TGTGCCAGCAGGGCACACCCTTACGGGGGACCCAACACTGAAGCTTTCTTT.

This clonotype has just a few counts. A read error is possible here, since a much larger clone lies one base away. V is TRBV5-1 and J is TRBJ2-7; D is perhaps TRBD1 or TRBD2 (5 bases each). From germline, CDR1 is SGHRS and CDR2 YFSETQ. The CDR3 totals 13 residues. The CDR3 coding sequence is TGCGTCAGCAGCTTAGACGGGACCGACGAGCAGTACTTC. Amino acid sequence: CVSSLDGTDEQYF.

This clonotype was recorded many times. The chain joins TRBV12-3 or TRBV12-4 to TRBJ1-5; possibly TRBD1 for D (6 bases). CDR3 length: 12 residues. The V end lost 6 bases, the J end lost 9 bases, and 12 bases lay between the germline ends. In nucleotides, the CDR3 is TGTGCCAGCAGCCCCGGGACACGGCCCCAGCATTTT. It yields the protein CASSPGTRPQHF.

Remarks on this clonotype: This may stem from a read error, because a much larger clone lies one nucleotide away. The chain employs TRBV12-3 or TRBV12-4 and TRBJ2-2; D gene unclear. Trimming took 8 bases from V and 8 from J, leaving 12 bases between them. The CDR3 consists of 12 residues. CDR3 sequence: CASGSTTGELFF. The CDR3 DNA reads TGTGCCAGCGGTTCGACGACGGGGGAGCTGTTTTTT.